This entry lists 7 T cell receptor beta chains sequenced from one sample in a study of post-analysis software for immune sequencing data. Study-wide results and caveats: Higher frequency in patients than in controls was seen for roughly five TRBV segments, with TRBV5-6, TRBV5-1 and TRBV20-1 among them.

Their specific antigens are unknown. Unique molecular identifiers tagged the TCR beta cDNA libraries. TCRdb reprocessed the PCR reads with MiXCR, giving one entry per CDR3 protein. The table shows 650,000 to 900,000 distinct CDR3 sequences, with 46% occurring only once. The sample taken for sequencing was blood. The origin of the receptors is a girl between 10 and 17 years old with multiple sclerosis.

J is TRBJ2-5 and V is TRBV2, with 7 bases fitting TRBD1. V shed 4 bases, J shed 5 bases, and the junction held 7 bases outside the gene matches. CDR1 and CDR2 (germline): SNHLY, FYNNEI. The CDR3 has 14 amino acids. The CDR3 DNA reads TGTGCCAGCAGTGCTAGGACAGGACGGGAGACCCAGTACTTC. Encoded protein: CASSARTGRETQYF.

This rearrangement joins TRBV6-6 to TRBJ2-3; no clear D. CDR3 length equals 14 residues. V shed 4 bases and J shed 4 bases, with 12 bases lying between them. The germline CDR1 and CDR2 sequences are MNHNY and SVGAGI (reference sequence). In DNA form, the CDR3 reads TGTGCCAGCAGTTCGCCTAGTCGTCCAGATACGCAGTATTTT. This translates into CASSSPSRPDTQYF.

This clonotype came up a few times. The chain employs TRBV29-1 and TRBJ1-1, with D tentatively TRBD1 (5 bases). Germline V CDR1 and CDR2: SQVTM, ANQGSEA. The CDR3 is 10 residues long. The CDR3 DNA is TGCAGTGCTGGTAGGACAGAAGCTTTCTTT. Translated, it gives CSAGRTEAFF.

The rearrangement joins TRBV7-8 to TRBJ1-1, with unresolved D. The CDR3 contains 12 residues. Looked up from germline, CDR1 is SGHVS and CDR2 is FQNEAQ. The V and J ends lost 10 bases and 10 bases respectively, with 19 bases between them. Here the CDR3 reads CATSGELSPAFF. The CDR3 DNA sequence: TGTGCCACCTCTGGGGAACTGTCACCAGCTTTCTTT.

The CDR3 sequence: CASSPSTVPQYF. CDR3 in DNA: TGTGCCAGCAGTCCTTCGACAGTCCCCCAGTACTTC. The chain combines TRBV12-3 or TRBV12-4 with TRBJ2-7; D is perhaps TRBD1 (5 bases). Trimming removed 5 bases from V and 10 bases from J, with 15 bases in between. This CDR3 has 12 amino acids.

Ten or more counts support this clonotype. J is TRBJ2-7 and V is TRBV7-8; TRBD2 matches at 11 bases. The ends lost 6 bases at V and 2 bases at J; junction bases unmatched: 3. Germline values: CDR1 SGHVS, CDR2 FQNEAQ. The CDR3 totals 14 residues. CDR3 protein: CASSPLAGAYEQYF. The CDR3, as DNA: TGTGCCAGCAGTCCACTAGCGGGGGCCTACGAGCAGTACTTC.

CDR3 amino acids: CASSPAQQGQNTEAFF. In DNA form, the CDR3 reads TGTGCCAGCAGCCCGGCCCAGCAGGGACAAAACACTGAAGCTTTCTTT. V and J are TRBV7-9 and TRBJ1-1; TRBD1 might be the D (6 bases). This CDR3 has 16 amino acids. From germline, CDR1 is SEHNR and CDR2 FQNEAQ (reference sequence). Trimming took off 5 bases at V and 2 bases at J, with 18 bases between the two ends.